The 28 T cell receptor beta chains given below trace back to one sample, sequenced in a study of neurological immune-mediated disorders (dated by TCRdb to the late 2010s). Library preparation used 5' RACE. The run used an Illumina HiSeq 2500. TCRdb reran the public reads through fastp at Q25 and MiXCR, keeping productive beta chains. Entries are consolidated by CDR3 protein sequence, retaining the most common genes and DNA. This sample gives 50,000 or so distinct CDR3 sequences in total; about a quarter of them show up just once. The ten largest account for 20% to 30% of the sample. Sequencing used PBMCs. All receptors derive from a woman in her seventies in good health.

In this sample, this clonotype turned up many times. V usage is TRBV20-1 and J usage is TRBJ2-3; weak D call: TRBD1 (5 bases). The CDR3 length is 12 residues. The germline CDR1 and CDR2 sequences are DFQATT and SNEGSKA (reference sequence). Trimming pared 0 bases from V and 7 bases from J, leaving 8 bases between. The CDR3 loop is CSARERGNTQYF. The CDR3 nucleotides are TGCAGTGCTAGAGAAAGGGGAAATACGCAGTATTTT.

The gene calls are TRBV5-1 and TRBJ2-1; 7 bases agree with TRBD1. After removal of 3 bases from V and 3 bases from J, the junction contained 3 bases not matched to a gene. Germline loops: CDR1 SGHRS, CDR2 YFSETQ. The CDR3 spans 14 residues. CDR3 sequence (DNA): TGCGCCAGCAGCTCGGCAGGGGGCTACAATGAGCAGTTCTTC. Translated, it gives CASSSAGGYNEQFF.

This clonotype was recorded at least ten times. The chain joins TRBV7-2 to TRBJ1-4; 9 nucleotides align to TRBD1. Germline V gene sequence: CDR1 SGHTA, CDR2 FQGNSA. The CDR3 covers 15 residues. The V gene end was trimmed by 7 bases and the J gene end by 0 bases; junction bases not matched to a gene: 3. The CDR3 reads CASTRDRATNEKLFF. The CDR3 nucleotides are TGTGCCAGCACCCGGGACAGGGCAACTAATGAAAAACTGTTTTTT.

Many counts were recorded for this clonotype. This rearrangement joins TRBV5-5 to TRBJ1-1; TRBD1 is a possible D gene (6 bases). Trimming left V 4 bases short and J 1 base short, with 11 bases between. Germline V gives CDR1 SGHKS, CDR2 YYEKEE (reference sequence). This CDR3 is built from 14 residues. CDR3: CASSRGTPNTEAFF. As DNA, the CDR3 is TGTGCCAGCAGCCGGGGGACACCGAACACTGAAGCTTTCTTT. Using reference TRBV5-5 and TRBJ1-1 for the parts outside the CDR3, the full variable domain is DAGVTQSPTHLIKTRGQQVTLRCSPISGHKSVSWYQQVLGQGPQFIFQYYEKEERGRGNFPDRFSARQFPNYSSELNVNALLLGDSALYLCASSRGTPNTEAFFGQGTRLTVV.

This sequence joins TRBV7-2 and TRBJ1-3; D is ambiguous. The germline V gene encodes CDR1 SGHTA and CDR2 FQGNSA. The CDR3 is 12 amino acids. The V gene lost 4 bases and the J gene lost 10 bases, with 11 bases spanning the gap. The CDR3 DNA follows: TGTGCCAGCAGCTCTACACAGAGGACCATATATTTT. It encodes CASSSTQRTIYF.

In its sample, this clonotype was seen many times. The V gene is TRBV20-1, the J gene TRBJ2-4, with 7 bases identical to TRBD1. The V gene end was trimmed by 6 bases and the J gene end by 0 bases; junction bases not matched to a gene: 8. This CDR3 has 15 residues. Germline V lookup: CDR1 DFQATT, CDR2 SNEGSKA (reference sequence). CDR3 DNA: TGCAGTGCCACAGGACAGGCGCTAGCCAAAAACATTCAGTACTTC. Its translation is CSATGQALAKNIQYF.

This clonotype was counted between two and nine times. The rearrangement joins TRBV20-1 to TRBJ2-3, with no clear D. CDR1 is DFQATT, CDR2 SNEGSKA, per germline (reference sequence). CDR3 length equals 16 residues. Deletions cut 0 bases from V and 0 bases from J, with 13 bases between. The CDR3 is CSARDWGQSSTDTQYF. In nucleotides, the CDR3 is TGCAGTGCTAGAGACTGGGGTCAGTCGAGCACAGATACGCAGTATTTT.

This clonotype was seen at least ten times. The J gene is TRBJ2-3, the V gene TRBV29-1; D call uncertain. This CDR3 region has 12 residues. Germline assignment: CDR1 SQVTM and CDR2 ANQGSEA. Trimming cost V 3 bases and J 1 base, with 5 bases left between them. The CDR3 protein is CSVDDGTDTQYF. In DNA, the CDR3 is TGCAGCGTTGATGACGGCACAGATACGCAGTATTTT.

This clonotype has only a few counts. The chain has TRBV27 and TRBJ2-1; TRBD1 aligns across 7 bases. CDR1 and CDR2 from the germline V gene are MNHEY and SMNVEV (reference sequence). The length of the CDR3 is 15 residues. V lost 4 bases and J lost 3; bases outside the gene matches: 6. DNA for the CDR3: TGTGCCAGCAGTTCCGGGACAGCCAGCTACAATGAGCAGTTCTTC. It is translated as CASSSGTASYNEQFF.

This clonotype was seen at least ten times. The gene calls are TRBV5-5 and TRBJ2-5; possibly TRBD1 for D (6 bases). The ends were cut back, 4 bases at V and 1 base at J, with 11 bases in the middle. Germline CDR1 reads SGHKS; CDR2 reads YYEKEE (reference sequence). This CDR3 is 14 amino acids long. The CDR3 sequence is CASSIGQIQETQYF. In DNA form, the CDR3 reads TGTGCCAGCAGCATCGGACAGATCCAAGAGACCCAGTACTTC. Drawing the rest from reference TRBV5-5 and TRBJ2-5, the complete variable domain is DAGVTQSPTHLIKTRGQQVTLRCSPISGHKSVSWYQQVLGQGPQFIFQYYEKEERGRGNFPDRFSARQFPNYSSELNVNALLLGDSALYLCASSIGQIQETQYFGPGTRLLVL.

There are many counts of this clonotype. The chain combines TRBV5-1 with TRBJ2-1; 7 positions match TRBD2. The germline V gene has CDR1 SGHRS and CDR2 YFSETQ. The V segment lost 0 bases and the J segment 2 bases; nucleotides outside the gene matches: 2. The CDR3 runs 15 residues. CDR3 DNA: TGCGCCAGCAGCTTGGTGGCGGGAGCCTACAATGAGCAGTTCTTC. It yields the protein CASSLVAGAYNEQFF.

This clonotype was seen repeatedly, ten times or more. The V and J genes are TRBV6-9 and TRBJ2-2; weak D call: TRBD1 (6 bases). The V gene lost 0 bases and the J gene lost 5 bases, with 10 bases spanning the gap. The CDR3 is 15 residues long. The germline gives CDR1 MNHGY, CDR2 SVAAGI. The CDR3 DNA sequence: TGTGCCAGCAGTTATTCGGGGGCCGGGACCGGGGAGCTGTTTTTT. The encoded protein is CASSYSGAGTGELFF.

The table lists this clonotype with many counts. The chain has TRBV7-6 and TRBJ2-3; D gene unclear. The CDR3 is made up of 12 amino acids. V was trimmed by 2 bases and J by 4 bases, leaving 4 bases between them. Looked up from germline, CDR1 is SGHVS and CDR2 is FNYEAQ. The CDR3 DNA is TGTGCCAGCAGCTTATTTTCAGATACGCAGTATTTT. This sequence encodes CASSLFSDTQYF. Filled out from reference TRBV7-6 and TRBJ2-3, the complete variable domain reads GAGVSQSPRYKVTKRGQDVALRCDPISGHVSLYWYRQALGQGPEFLTYFNYEAQQDKSGLPNDRFSAERPEGSISTLTIQRTEQRDSAMYRCASSLFSDTQYFGPGTRLTVL.

This clonotype was observed many times. This chain connects TRBV28 to TRBJ2-2, with 9 bases aligning to TRBD1. The CDR3 spans 16 residues. Germline V gives CDR1 MDHEN, CDR2 SYDVKM. With 6 bases clipped from V and 5 bases from J, the junction kept 10 bases outside the gene matches. The CDR3 here is CASRDRDRVRTGELFF. CDR3 DNA sequence: TGTGCCAGCAGGGATCGGGACAGGGTTAGGACCGGGGAGCTGTTTTTT.

This clonotype was counted many times. This chain uses TRBV12-3 or TRBV12-4 with TRBJ2-7; 11 nucleotides match TRBD2. The CDR3 is 15 amino acids. Trimming took 4 bases from V and 3 from J; bases not matched to a gene: 5. CDR3: CASSSQTSGDYEQYF. The CDR3 DNA follows: TGTGCCAGCAGTTCACAGACTAGCGGGGACTACGAGCAGTACTTC.

This clonotype was found many times. The rearrangement uses TRBV6-5 and TRBJ2-3; D is undetermined. CDR3 length: 13 amino acids. V lost 2 bases to trimming and J lost 5 bases, with 8 bases between them. CDR1 and CDR2 from the germline V gene are MNHEY and SVGAGI. As DNA, the CDR3 is TGTGCCAGCAGTTACGATCCGGGAGATACGCAGTATTTT. It specifies CASSYDPGDTQYF.

This clonotype was picked up a small number of times. The chain has TRBV18 and TRBJ1-5; a possible D gene is TRBD1 (5 bases). The V end lost 2 bases, the J end lost 11 bases, and 19 bases lay between the germline ends. Germline V lookup: CDR1 KGHSH, CDR2 LQKENI. The CDR3 sequence is 15 residues long. CDR3 in amino acids: CASSPSTPPSGAQHF. The CDR3 DNA reads TGTGCCAGCTCACCATCGACACCTCCCTCGGGGGCCCAGCATTTT.

Comment on this clonotype: A much larger clone differs by one base, so this may be a read error. The V and J genes are TRBV7-8 and TRBJ1-6; D gene ambiguous. There are 12 residues in the CDR3. The V gene's germline CDR1 is SGHVS and CDR2 FQNEAQ. The CDR3 protein is CASSNSNSPRHF. DNA for the CDR3: TGTGCCAGCAGCAACTCCAATTCACCCCGCCACTTT.

The chain carries TRBV19 and TRBJ2-7, with TRBD1 matching over 12 bases. The CDR3 covers 15 residues. V dropped 9 bases and J dropped 2; count of bases not matched to a gene: 8. Germline V gene lookup returns CDR1 LNHDA and CDR2 SQIVND (reference sequence). For the CDR3, the DNA is TGTGCCAGCAAGGGACAGGGGGCGCTCCCCTACGAGCAGTACTTC. It encodes CASKGQGALPYEQYF.

In its sample, this clonotype was seen many times. J is TRBJ2-3 and V is TRBV20-1; D is perhaps TRBD2 (5 bases). The germline V and J ends were trimmed by 0 bases and 2 bases, with 12 bases remaining between them. The CDR3 runs 15 residues. Germline CDR1 and CDR2: DFQATT and SNEGSKA (reference sequence). CDR3 coding DNA: TGCAGTGCTAGAGATACGCCTAGCTCCACAGATACGCAGTATTTT. Its translation is CSARDTPSSTDTQYF.

This clonotype was seen at least ten times. This chain connects TRBV28 to TRBJ2-7, with a possible D match to TRBD1 (5 bases). The V and J ends lost 2 bases and 3 bases respectively, with 8 bases between them. The CDR3 sequence is 13 residues long. From germline, CDR1 is MDHEN and CDR2 SYDVKM. The CDR3 spells CASSLGADYEQYF. The DNA of the CDR3 is TGTGCCAGCAGTTTAGGGGCCGACTACGAGCAGTACTTC.

This clonotype has more than one count but fewer than ten. This chain uses TRBV20-1 with TRBJ2-5, with 8 bases fitting TRBD1. V lost 6 bases and J lost 1; bases outside the gene matches: 4. The CDR3 sequence is 13 residues long. Germline assignment: CDR1 DFQATT and CDR2 SNEGSKA (reference sequence). The CDR3 loop is CSATGQGQETQYF. The CDR3, as DNA: TGCAGTGCAACCGGACAGGGCCAAGAGACCCAGTACTTC.

The chain recombines TRBV29-1 with TRBJ1-1, with a possible D match to TRBD1 (5 bases). The V end was cut by 1 base, the J end by 6 bases, with 9 bases between. The length of the CDR3 is 12 residues. CDR1 is SQVTM, CDR2 ANQGSEA, per germline. CDR3 sequence: CSVEGGVAEAFF. The DNA of the CDR3 is TGCAGCGTTGAAGGGGGGGTGGCTGAAGCTTTCTTT.

This clonotype was detected many times. The chain uses TRBV28 and TRBJ2-7; TRBD2 matches at 12 bases. The CDR3 totals 17 residues. With 5 bases clipped from V and 6 bases from J, the junction kept 14 bases outside the gene matches. In germline, CDR1 is MDHEN, CDR2 SYDVKM. CDR3 amino acids: CASSPWTSGISEGEQYF. The CDR3 DNA sequence: TGTGCCAGCAGTCCCTGGACTAGCGGGATATCAGAAGGCGAGCAGTACTTC.

This clonotype was detected only a few times. CDR3 protein: CAISGGGGAVDTQYF. CDR3 sequence (DNA): TGTGCCATCAGTGGGGGCGGGGGGGCTGTAGATACGCAGTATTTT. The chain carries TRBV10-3 and TRBJ2-3, with 9 bases aligning to TRBD2. Germline trimming cut 4 bases from V and 5 bases from J; bases unmatched to any gene: 7. The CDR3 totals 15 residues. CDR1 is ENHRY, CDR2 SYGVKD, per germline.

This clonotype was seen ten or more times. CDR3 sequence (DNA): TGTGCCAGCAGTTGGATAGAGACAGGGGATTTCTCTGGGGCCAACGTCCTGACTTTC. This codes for CASSWIETGDFSGANVLTF. This rearrangement joins TRBV27 to TRBJ2-6; 8 nucleotides agree with TRBD1. Germline values: CDR1 MNHEY, CDR2 SMNVEV (reference sequence). V dropped 4 bases and J dropped 0; count of bases not matched to a gene: 11. The CDR3 has 19 residues. Full variable domain (remainder filled in from reference TRBV27 and TRBJ2-6): EAQVTQNPRYLITVTGKKLTVTCSQNMNHEYMSWYRQDPGLGLRQIYYSMNVEVTDKGDVPEGYKVSRKEKRNFPLILESPSPNQTSLYFCASSWIETGDFSGANVLTFGAGSRLTVL.

The CDR3 bases are TGTGCCAGCAGTTTATCGCCACAGGGAAGGACCGGGGAGCTGTTTTTT. Translation: CASSLSPQGRTGELFF. V and J are TRBV27 and TRBJ2-2; possibly TRBD1 for D (6 bases). CDR1 is MNHEY and CDR2 is SMNVEV in the germline V gene (reference sequence). CDR3 length: 16 amino acids. Trimming cost V 0 bases and J 5 bases, with 13 bases left between them.

This clonotype was seen many times. The chain links TRBV21-1 to TRBJ2-1; the D call of TRBD2 is as the table states it, not checked on the DNA. TRBV21-1 represents a pseudogene. The CDR3 is 15 residues long. This CDR3 reads CASTSRGRCDNEQFF. Here the CDR3 DNA reads TGTGCCAGCACCTCCCGCGGGAGGTGCGACAATGAGCAGTTCTTC.